This is a list of T cell receptor beta chains from one sample in a study of blood T cells in healthy people across ages. TCRdb analysed the 5' RACE reads with MiXCR anew, one entry per CDR3 protein. Altogether over 1,500,000 distinct CDR3 sequences are present, roughly 49% being singletons, with the ten largest covering approximately 2.1%. The sample was blood. Receptor source: a woman between 35 and 50 years old in good health. Both conserved end residues are part of each CDR3. A D gene is named only where the DNA matches it firmly. Only part of the rows carry a size: once, few, many, or a class if the clone is expanded.

CASSLRGQGNIQYF TGTGCCAGCAGTTTAAGGGGACAGGGAAACATTCAGTACTTC TRBV27 - TRBD1 TRBJ2-4
CASSPGQGGNTGELFF TGTGCCAGCAGCCCGGGACAGGGAGGGAACACCGGGGAGCTGTTTTTT TRBV7-2 - TRBD1 TRBJ2-2
CSASNRDREAGYTF TGCAGTGCTAGCAACCGGGACAGGGAGGCTGGCTACACCTTC TRBV20-1 - TRBD1 TRBJ1-2
CASRTLTGGTEAFF TGTGCCAGCAGAACCCTGACAGGGGGCACTGAAGCTTTCTTT TRBV12-3/TRBV12-4 - TRBD1 TRBJ1-1
CASSRAGGPEETQYF TGTGCTAGCAGCCGAGCGGGGGGACCCGAAGAGACCCAGTACTTC TRBV7-7 - TRBD2 TRBJ2-5
CASRTRAGSTDTQYF TGTGCCAGCAGGACACGAGCGGGAAGCACAGATACGCAGTATTTT TRBV2 few TRBD2 TRBJ2-3
CASSQDRPAGSSYNEQYF TGCGCCAGCAGCCAAGATCGTCCAGCGGGGAGCTCCTACAATGAGCAGTACTTC TRBV4-1 - TRBD2 TRBJ2-7
CASSQDPGHPSTDTQYF TGCGCCAGCAGCCAAGATCCGGGGCACCCGAGCACAGATACGCAGTATTTT TRBV4-1 few - TRBJ2-3
CASSHPALGGDTQYF TGTGCCAGCTCACACCCTGCACTAGGAGGAGATACGCAGTATTTT TRBV18 - - TRBJ2-3
CASSSRPYQQYF TGTGCCAGCAGCTCCCGACCCTACCAGCAGTACTTC TRBV6-2/TRBV6-3 few - TRBJ2-7
CASSKDHPFRGGHTGELFF TGTGCCAGCAGCAAAGATCACCCCTTCCGGGGCGGTCACACCGGGGAGCTGTTTTTT TRBV21-1 few - TRBJ2-2
CASSLYRYQETQYF TGTGCCAGCAGCTTATACAGGTACCAAGAGACCCAGTACTTC TRBV7-2 - - TRBJ2-5
CAIGQENEKLFF TGTGCCATCGGACAAGAAAATGAAAAACTGTTTTTT TRBV10-3 - - TRBJ1-4